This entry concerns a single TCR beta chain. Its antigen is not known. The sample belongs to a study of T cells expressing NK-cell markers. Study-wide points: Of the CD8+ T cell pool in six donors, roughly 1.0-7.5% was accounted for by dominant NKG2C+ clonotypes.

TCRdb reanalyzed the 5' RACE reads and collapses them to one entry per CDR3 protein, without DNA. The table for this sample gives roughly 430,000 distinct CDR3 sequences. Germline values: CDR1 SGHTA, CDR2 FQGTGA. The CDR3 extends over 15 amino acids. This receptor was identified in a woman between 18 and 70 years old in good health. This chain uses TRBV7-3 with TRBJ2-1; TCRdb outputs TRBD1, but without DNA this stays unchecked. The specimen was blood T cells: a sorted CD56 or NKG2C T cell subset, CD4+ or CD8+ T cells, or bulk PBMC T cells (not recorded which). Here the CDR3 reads CASSLGGQGRNEQFF.